These 29 T cell receptor beta chains originate from one sample sequenced in a study of T cells after yellow fever vaccination. TCRdb re-analysed the 5' RACE reads in MiXCR, keeping a single row per CDR3 protein. The table lists 46,000 or so distinct CDR3 sequences, around 6.4% of them singletons. The source was PBMCs, either bulk or a sorted T-cell subset (CD4+, CD8+, memory, or dextramer-sorted; not recorded which), collected 45 days after the yellow fever booster vaccination. These receptors all come from a man aged 30 to 39 who received the YFV17D yellow fever vaccine.

In its sample, this clonotype was seen many times. The V and J genes are TRBV20-1 and TRBJ2-1; 9 bases line up with TRBD1. Germline loops: CDR1 DFQATT, CDR2 SNEGSKA (reference sequence). The CDR3 contains 13 residues. J lost 4 bases, V lost 7 bases, and 5 bases had no gene match. As DNA, the CDR3 is TGCAGTGTTCAACAGGGGGCTTACAATGAGCAGTTCTTC. It encodes CSVQQGAYNEQFF.

There are many counts of this clonotype. This chain connects TRBV9 to TRBJ2-7; maybe TRBD1 (5 bases). V lost 4 bases and J lost 0, with 14 bases in between. Germline assignment: CDR1 SGDLS and CDR2 YYNGEE. CDR3 length equals 15 residues. CDR3 sequence reads: CASSLGQASSYEQYF. The CDR3 bases are TGTGCCAGCAGCTTGGGGCAGGCGAGCTCCTACGAGCAGTACTTC.

A word on this clonotype: The junction departs from the called germline gene at one end, perhaps through a read error. V usage is TRBV15 and J usage is TRBJ1-4, with D perhaps matching TRBD1 (6 bases). CDR3 size: 14 residues. The germline CDR1 and CDR2 sequences are LNHNV and YYDKDF (reference sequence). Here the CDR3 DNA reads TGTGCCACCAGCTTCACCAGGGGCGGTGAAAACCTGTTTTTT. This translates into CATSFTRGGENLFF.

This clonotype came up many times. The J gene is TRBJ2-1, the V gene TRBV20-1; D gene ambiguous. Germline V gene sequence: CDR1 DFQATT, CDR2 SNEGSKA (reference sequence). V was pared by 2 bases and J by 2 bases, with 4 bases between. This CDR3 contains 12 residues. The chain's CDR3 is CSARQTYNEQFF. DNA for the CDR3: TGCAGTGCTAGACAAACCTACAATGAGCAGTTCTTC.

This chain joins TRBV5-4 and TRBJ2-5; 14 nucleotides match TRBD2. Germline V gives CDR1 SGHNT, CDR2 YYREEE (reference sequence). The CDR3 spans 19 residues. The V segment lost 3 bases and the J segment 5 bases; nucleotides outside the gene matches: 15. CDR3 amino acids: CASSSGTSGRRGKGETQYF. In DNA, the CDR3 is TGTGCCAGCAGCTCTGGGACTAGCGGGAGAAGGGGGAAAGGGGAGACCCAGTACTTC.

This clonotype was seen many times. The chain joins TRBV11-2 to TRBJ1-1; tentative D call: TRBD1 (5 bases). The V end lost 1 base, the J end lost 3 bases, and 21 bases lay between the germline ends. Germline loops: CDR1 SGHAT, CDR2 FQNNGV. The CDR3 totals 18 residues. The CDR3 spells CASSLVQGSSGRDTEAFF. CDR3 sequence (DNA): TGTGCCAGCAGCTTAGTTCAGGGAAGTTCCGGTAGGGACACTGAAGCTTTCTTT.

This clonotype was counted ten times or more. The chain is built from TRBV12-3 or TRBV12-4 and TRBJ2-1, with D possibly matching TRBD2 (5 bases). CDR3 length: 14 residues. Trimming took 4 bases from V and 4 from J, leaving 11 bases between them. CDR3 coding DNA: TGTGCCAGCAGTTATGGACTGGGGTACAATGAGCAGTTCTTC. Its protein is CASSYGLGYNEQFF.

This clonotype has only a few counts. The chain joins TRBV20-1 to TRBJ1-2; D is unclear. The CDR3 extends over 12 amino acids. Germline lookup yields CDR1 DFQATT and CDR2 SNEGSKA (reference sequence). Trimming shortened V by 3 bases and J by 6 bases, and 11 bases separated the two germline ends. The CDR3 reads CSASLGSNGYTF. The CDR3 DNA sequence: TGCAGTGCTAGTCTTGGATCAAATGGCTACACCTTC.

With respect to this clonotype: Being one base from a much bigger clone, this may be a read error. This sequence joins TRBV4-3 and TRBJ2-2; D may correspond to TRBD1 or TRBD2 (6 bases each). The germline V gene has CDR1 LGHNA and CDR2 YSLEER. This CDR3 spans 14 amino acids. DNA of the CDR3: TGCGCCAGCAGCCAAGAGGGGGGCTTCGGGGAGCTGTGTTTT. It yields the protein CASSQEGGFGELCF.

This clonotype came up many times. The V gene is TRBV24-1, the J gene TRBJ2-3; TRBD1 agrees at 9 bases. Germline V gene data show CDR1 as KGHDR and CDR2 as SFDVKD. This CDR3 contains 15 residues. V shed 4 bases, J shed 5 bases, and the junction held 6 bases outside the gene matches. The CDR3 nucleotides are TGTGCCACCAGTGACTTTACAGGGGGCGGAGATACGCAGTATTTT. This encodes CATSDFTGGGDTQYF.

This chain links TRBV24-1 with TRBJ1-5; D gene uncertain. The CDR3 runs to 12 residues. Trimming cost V 1 base and J 7 bases, with 4 bases left between them. CDR1 and CDR2 (germline): KGHDR, SFDVKD. The CDR3 reads CATSDFGQPQHF. The CDR3 nucleotides read TGTGCCACCAGTGATTTCGGGCAGCCCCAGCATTTT.

This clonotype is medium-sized (0.01 to 0.1%). The J gene is TRBJ1-2, the V gene TRBV7-9; no definite D call. V dropped 0 bases and J dropped 5 bases, with 7 bases sitting between them. The length of the CDR3 is 13 residues. Germline CDR1 SEHNR, CDR2 FQNEAQ (reference sequence). Here the CDR3 DNA reads TGTGCCAGCAGCTTAGCTATGGTATATGGCTACACCTTC. This gives the protein CASSLAMVYGYTF.

This clonotype was detected only a few times. The rearrangement uses TRBV5-4 and TRBJ2-7, with 11 bases fitting TRBD2. The V gene end was trimmed by 3 bases and the J gene end by 5 bases; junction bases not matched to a gene: 10. This CDR3 has 16 residues. Germline V gene data show CDR1 as SGHNT and CDR2 as YYREEE (reference sequence). The CDR3 loop is CASSYGLAGGFDEQYF. The CDR3 coding sequence is TGTGCCAGCAGCTATGGTCTAGCGGGAGGATTCGACGAGCAGTACTTC. The full variable domain, with the rest looked up from reference TRBV5-4 and TRBJ2-7, is ETGVTQSPTHLIKTRGQQVTLRCSSQSGHNTVSWYQQALGQGPQFIFQYYREEENGRGNFPPRFSGLQFPNYSSELNVNALELDDSALYLCASSYGLAGGFDEQYFGPGTRLTVT.

This clonotype was detected only a few times. The chain links TRBV5-1 to TRBJ1-1; D is unclear. Trimming stripped 6 bases from V and 4 bases from J, with 13 bases between. Germline V gives CDR1 SGHRS, CDR2 YFSETQ. There are 13 residues in the CDR3. CDR3 region: CASTPNLPTEAFF. The CDR3 bases are TGCGCCAGCACCCCCAACCTCCCCACTGAAGCTTTCTTT.

At least ten counts were recorded for this clonotype. The rearrangement uses TRBV10-3 and TRBJ2-7; TRBD1 is a possible D gene (5 bases). The CDR3 totals 12 residues. The germline V gene encodes CDR1 ENHRY and CDR2 SYGVKD. Trimming took off 10 bases at V and 2 bases at J, with 12 bases between the two ends. CDR3 protein: CASRQGPYEQYF. The DNA of the CDR3 is TGTGCCAGCCGGCAGGGCCCCTACGAGCAGTACTTC.

This clonotype was recorded at least ten times. This chain joins TRBV6-2 or TRBV6-3 and TRBJ1-1; D possibly corresponds to TRBD1 (5 bases). CDR3 length: 15 residues. V lost 0 bases and J 5 bases, leaving 13 bases between the germline ends. Germline V gene sequence: CDR1 MNHEY, CDR2 SVGEGT. The CDR3 loop is CASSYSRGWRTEAFF. Here the CDR3 DNA reads TGTGCCAGCAGTTACTCGAGGGGTTGGCGGACTGAAGCTTTCTTT.

This clonotype appeared many times. The chain recombines TRBV6-5 with TRBJ2-1; D is uncertain. In germline, CDR1 is MNHEY, CDR2 SVGAGI. Trimming stripped 5 bases from V and 2 bases from J, with 16 bases between. CDR3 length equals 16 residues. CDR3 coding DNA: TGTGCCAGCAGTAGCCCCCTTAAGACACCCTACAATGAGCAGTTCTTC. Residues: CASSSPLKTPYNEQFF.

This clonotype was found many times. This chain uses TRBV28 with TRBJ2-4, with a possible D match to TRBD2 (6 bases). Between the trimmed V and J ends, which lost 4 bases and 0 bases, there was a span of 13 bases. The germline V gene encodes CDR1 MDHEN and CDR2 SYDVKM. CDR3 length: 16 residues. As DNA, the CDR3 is TGTGCCAGCAGTTCAACCCAGGGACTAGCCAAAAACATTCAGTACTTC. As protein: CASSSTQGLAKNIQYF. The full variable domain, completed using reference TRBV28 and TRBJ2-4, is DVKVTQSSRYLVKRTGEKVFLECVQDMDHENMFWYRQDPGLGLRLIYFSYDVKMKEKGDIPEGYSVSREKKERFSLILESASTNQTSMYLCASSSTQGLAKNIQYFGAGTRLSVL.

The table lists this clonotype with many counts. The rearrangement links TRBV24-1 to TRBJ2-2; D ambiguous. Germline loops: CDR1 KGHDR, CDR2 SFDVKD. This CDR3 has 14 amino acids. Trimming removed 8 bases at V and 1 base at J, with 10 bases between. The chain's CDR3 is CATNNRQNTGELFF. In DNA form, the CDR3 reads TGTGCCACCAACAATAGACAGAACACCGGGGAGCTGTTTTTT.

This clonotype came up a few times. The gene calls are TRBV5-1 and TRBJ2-7; 7 positions agree with TRBD1. With 0 bases clipped from V and 3 bases from J, the junction kept 9 bases outside the gene matches. The germline gives CDR1 SGHRS, CDR2 YFSETQ. The CDR3 covers 16 residues. The CDR3 here is CASSLALTGKGYEQYF. The CDR3 DNA reads as TGCGCCAGCAGCTTGGCCTTGACAGGGAAGGGCTACGAGCAGTACTTC.

At least ten counts were recorded for this clonotype. The chain links TRBV20-1 to TRBJ2-5; D not resolved. The CDR3 is 10 amino acids. The germline gives CDR1 DFQATT, CDR2 SNEGSKA (reference sequence). CDR3: CSGLKETQYF. The CDR3 bases are TGCAGCGGGCTTAAAGAGACCCAGTACTTC.

This clonotype has at least ten counts. The genes are TRBV10-2 and TRBJ2-1; 10 bases agree with TRBD2. J gave up 5 bases and V 6 bases, and 13 bases lay outside the gene matches. This CDR3 comprises 17 residues. Germline values: CDR1 WSHSY, CDR2 SAAADI. The CDR3 loop is CASRDLPGLATNNEQFF. The CDR3 bases are TGCGCCAGCAGAGACCTACCGGGACTAGCGACAAACAATGAGCAGTTCTTC.

The DNA for the CDR3 is TGTGCCATCGCGCGGGGCTCTAGCACAGATACGCAGTATTTT. Translated: CAIARGSSTDTQYF. The chain joins TRBV10-3 to TRBJ2-3; a weak D match, TRBD2 (6 bases). V dropped 8 bases and J dropped 0 bases, with 12 bases sitting between them. Germline V gene data show CDR1 as ENHRY and CDR2 as SYGVKD. The CDR3 contains 14 residues.

This clonotype occurred many times. This sequence joins TRBV5-1 and TRBJ2-1, with 10 bases aligning to TRBD2. The CDR3 is 17 residues long. J lost 8 bases, V lost 0 bases, and 11 bases had no gene match. The germline gives CDR1 SGHRS, CDR2 YFSETQ. The CDR3 nucleotides are TGCGCCAGCAGCTTGGCCCGGTGGCTAGCGGGAGAGTATGAGCAGTTCTTC. Translated, it gives CASSLARWLAGEYEQFF.

This clonotype has more than one count but fewer than ten. The chain uses TRBV29-1 and TRBJ1-2; D unclear. The CDR3 has 13 amino acids. Per the germline V gene, CDR1 is SQVTM and CDR2 is ANQGSEA. Trimming removed 3 bases at V and 3 bases at J, with 11 bases between. CDR3 protein: CSVDWEADYGYTF. For the CDR3, the DNA is TGCAGCGTTGACTGGGAGGCTGACTATGGCTACACCTTC.

Remarks on this clonotype: A read error may explain this, as a much larger clone is one base away. V is TRBV19 and J is TRBJ2-1; TRBD2 might be the D (6 bases). This CDR3 has 12 amino acids. The V end lost 3 bases, the J end lost 10 bases, and 10 bases lay between the germline ends. CDR1 LNHDA and CDR2 SQIVND come from the germline V gene (reference sequence). The CDR3 coding sequence is TGTGCCAGTAGTATGCGGGGAGTAGAGCAGTTCTTC. Translated: CASSMRGVEQFF.

This clonotype was detected many times. The chain carries TRBV15 and TRBJ2-5, with D unclear. Trimming took 3 bases from V and 0 from J, leaving 2 bases between them. The germline gives CDR1 LNHNV, CDR2 YYDKDF (reference sequence). The CDR3 consists of 12 residues. In nucleotides, the CDR3 is TGTGCCACCAGCAGTCACCAAGAGACCCAGTACTTC. This sequence encodes CATSSHQETQYF.

This clonotype was observed a handful of times. The chain couples TRBV4-3 to TRBJ2-5; TRBD2 aligns across 14 bases. Per the germline V gene, CDR1 is LGHNA and CDR2 is YSLEER. This CDR3 is built from 16 residues. The junction had 6 bases not matched to a gene; V was cut back by 4 bases and J by 5 bases. The CDR3: CASSRSGTSGSETQYF. The CDR3 region has the DNA TGCGCCAGCAGCCGAAGTGGGACTAGCGGGAGTGAGACCCAGTACTTC.

This clonotype was observed at least ten times. The rearrangement uses TRBV7-2 and TRBJ2-7; 11 bases line up with TRBD2. Germline V CDR1 and CDR2: SGHTA, FQGNSA. V dropped 6 bases and J dropped 4; count of bases not matched to a gene: 11. This CDR3 comprises 16 residues. The CDR3 reads CASSHTPLAGDYEQYF. The CDR3 DNA sequence: TGTGCCAGCAGTCATACACCACTAGCGGGGGATTACGAGCAGTACTTC.